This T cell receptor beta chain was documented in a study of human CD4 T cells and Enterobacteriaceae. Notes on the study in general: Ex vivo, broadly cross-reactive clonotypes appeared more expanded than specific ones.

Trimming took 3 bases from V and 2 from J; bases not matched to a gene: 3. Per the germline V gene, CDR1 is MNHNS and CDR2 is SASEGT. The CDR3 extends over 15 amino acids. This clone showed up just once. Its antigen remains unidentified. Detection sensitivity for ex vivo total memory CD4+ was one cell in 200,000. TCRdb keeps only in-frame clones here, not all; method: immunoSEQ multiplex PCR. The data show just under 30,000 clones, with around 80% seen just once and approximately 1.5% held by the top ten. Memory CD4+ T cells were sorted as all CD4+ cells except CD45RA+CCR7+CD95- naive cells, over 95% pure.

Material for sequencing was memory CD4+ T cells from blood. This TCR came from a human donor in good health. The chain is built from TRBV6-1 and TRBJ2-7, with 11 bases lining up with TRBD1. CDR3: CASSDQDRGPYEQYF. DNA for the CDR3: TGTGCCAGCAGTGACCAGGACAGGGGGCCCTACGAGCAGTACTTC.